The clone carrying this T cell receptor (beta chain) came up many times. Ineligible for inclusion were patients with other autoimmune diseases, uncontrolled infections, pregnancy or lactation. PBMCs were density-gradient isolated from about 9.6 ml fresh blood. These data belong to a study of Graves' ophthalmopathy and Graves' hyperthyroidism. RNA transcripts were the source from which TCR beta CDR3 regions were amplified. HTBI primers were used in a first-round RT-PCR, which preceded a second-round multiplex PCR. Using its own MiXCR run on the multiplex PCR reads, TCRdb lists one record per CDR3 protein. The repertoire includes fewer than 250,000 distinct CDR3 sequences, approximately 28% of them detected once, and 9.1% sits in the top ten. Losses at the gene ends were 9 bases for V and 5 bases for J; bases not matched to a gene: 3. There are 14 residues in the CDR3. Per germline, CDR1 KGHDR and CDR2 SFDVKD.

V gene TRBV24-1 combines with J gene TRBJ2-2; 12 nucleotides align to TRBD2. The material sequenced was peripheral blood. This TCR derives from a man aged 45-65 years with Graves' ophthalmopathy. CDR3 bases: TGTGCCACCCGGACTAGCGGGACGACCGGGGAGCTGTTTTTT. Translation: CATRTSGTTGELFF.